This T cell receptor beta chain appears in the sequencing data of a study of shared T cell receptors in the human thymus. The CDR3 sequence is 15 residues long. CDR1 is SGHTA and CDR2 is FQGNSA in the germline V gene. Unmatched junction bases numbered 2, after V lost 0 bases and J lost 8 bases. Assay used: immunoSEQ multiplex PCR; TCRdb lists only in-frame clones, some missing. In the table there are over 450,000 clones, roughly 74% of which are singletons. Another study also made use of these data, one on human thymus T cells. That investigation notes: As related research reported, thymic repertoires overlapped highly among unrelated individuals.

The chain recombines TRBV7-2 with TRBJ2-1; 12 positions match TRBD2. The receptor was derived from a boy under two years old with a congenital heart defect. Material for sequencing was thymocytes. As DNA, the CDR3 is TGTGCCAGCAGCTTAGCACTAGCGGGAGGCCATGAGCAGTTCTTC. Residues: CASSLALAGGHEQFF.